The 26 T cell receptor beta chains in this list originate from one sample, sequenced in a study of T cell responses to AZD1222 COVID-19 vaccine. This table comes from immunoSEQ multiplex PCR, and its TCRdb copy is limited to in-frame clones, with some not included. Counted here are some 180,000 clones, around 92% occurring once; the ten biggest clones make up less than 1.5%. The sequences come from peripheral blood, collected on day 0 of AZD1222 vaccination. The receptors come from an adult in good health.

The V and J genes are TRBV9 and TRBJ2-2; 8 nucleotides align to TRBD1. The length of the CDR3 is 15 residues. Germline V gene lookup returns CDR1 SGDLS and CDR2 YYNGEE. The trim removed 3 bases at V and 5 bases at J, leaving 6 bases unmatched. This chain's CDR3 is CASSAQGGFTGELFF. Here the CDR3 DNA reads TGTGCCAGCAGCGCACAGGGGGGTTTTACCGGGGAGCTGTTTTTT.

The rearrangement uses TRBV19 and TRBJ1-2; D gene ambiguous. The CDR3 runs to 12 residues. Trimming removed 11 bases from V and 5 bases from J, with 15 bases in between. The germline V gene has CDR1 LNHDA and CDR2 SQIVND (reference sequence). CDR3 in DNA: TGTGCCGCGTCGTCGGGCCCATATGGCTACACCTTC. This translates into CAASSGPYGYTF.

The V call is TRBV11-3, the J call TRBJ2-1; D unclear. This CDR3 region has 15 residues. Trimming took 1 base from V and 0 from J, leaving 7 bases between them. Germline CDR1 SGHNT, CDR2 YENEEA. The CDR3 loop reads CASSLGLSSYNEQFF. The CDR3 DNA sequence: TGTGCCAGCAGCTTAGGGCTTAGCTCCTACAATGAGCAGTTCTTC.

J is TRBJ1-1 and V is TRBV5-1; 7 nucleotides agree with TRBD1. Germline assignment: CDR1 SGHRS and CDR2 YFSETQ. The V and J ends lost 1 base and 1 base, in that order; junction bases with no gene match: 1. The CDR3 is 14 residues long. The CDR3 sequence is CASSLRQGNTEAFF. CDR3 bases: TGCGCCAGCAGCTTGAGACAGGGGAACACTGAAGCTTTCTTT. The entire variable domain, with the rest obtained from reference TRBV5-1 and TRBJ1-1, is as follows: KAGVTQTPRYLIKTRGQQVTLSCSPISGHRSVSWYQQTPGQGLQFLFEYFSETQRNKGNFPGRFSGRQFSNSRSEMNVSTLELGDSALYLCASSLRQGNTEAFFGQGTRLTVV.

This rearrangement joins TRBV9 to TRBJ2-2; 7 bases fit TRBD2. The germline CDR1 and CDR2 sequences are SGDLS and YYNGEE. This CDR3 region has 15 residues. The V and J ends lost 1 base and 3 bases, in that order; junction bases with no gene match: 3. The CDR3 coding sequence is TGTGCCAGCAGCGTACGGGGGGATGACACCGGGGAGCTGTTTTTT. This encodes CASSVRGDDTGELFF.

This chain joins TRBV12-5 and TRBJ1-2, with 8 bases matching TRBD1. The CDR3 is made up of 14 amino acids. In germline, CDR1 is LGHNT, CDR2 FRNRAP. Germline trimming cut 0 bases from V and 4 bases from J; bases unmatched to any gene: 1. The CDR3 DNA sequence: TGTGCTAGTGGTTTGGTGGACAGGGTCTATGGCTACACCTTC. Protein product: CASGLVDRVYGYTF.

The gene calls are TRBV7-2 and TRBJ1-6; 7 bases align to TRBD1. Germline V lookup: CDR1 SGHTA, CDR2 FQGNSA. The CDR3 covers 16 residues. The V segment lost 5 bases and the J segment 7 bases; nucleotides outside the gene matches: 11. The CDR3 DNA sequence: TGTGCCAGCAGCACCCGGGGAACAGGGGCAAATTCACCCCTCCACTTT. This sequence encodes CASSTRGTGANSPLHF.

The chain couples TRBV29-1 to TRBJ1-1; the match to TRBD1 covers 9 bases. Trimming cost V 8 bases and J 0 bases; bases outside gene matches: 10. CDR1 and CDR2 from the germline V gene are SQVTM and ANQGSEA. The CDR3 has 15 amino acids. For the CDR3, the DNA is TGCAGCTTTAGAGGGGACAGGGTCATGAACACTGAAGCTTTCTTT. Translating it yields CSFRGDRVMNTEAFF.

V gene TRBV18 combines with J gene TRBJ2-3; D perhaps matches TRBD2 (6 bases). V was shortened by 5 bases and J by 1 base, with 19 bases between the two germline ends. The CDR3 is made up of 17 amino acids. The germline V gene has CDR1 KGHSH and CDR2 LQKENI. The DNA for the CDR3 is TGTGCCAGCTCAACATATTATGCGGGGCGGGGCACAGATACGCAGTATTTT. This sequence encodes CASSTYYAGRGTDTQYF.

The V call is TRBV25-1, the J call TRBJ1-4, with 9 bases that match TRBD1. Trimming at V came to 1 base and at J to 1 base, leaving 4 bases not matched to a gene. CDR1 and CDR2 from the germline V gene are MGHDK and SYGVNS. This CDR3 is built from 17 residues. In nucleotides, the CDR3 is TGTGCCAGCAGTGAATGGGGGACAGGGTTAACTAATGAAAAACTGTTTTTT. The encoded protein is CASSEWGTGLTNEKLFF.

The chain uses TRBV29-1 and TRBJ2-3; D might be TRBD1 (5 bases). Germline CDR1 is SQVTM and CDR2 is ANQGSEA. Trimming took off 3 bases at V and 5 bases at J, with 12 bases between the two ends. The CDR3 loop spans 13 amino acids. The CDR3 is CSVEGRGGDTQYF. In DNA form, the CDR3 reads TGCAGCGTTGAGGGAAGGGGCGGAGATACGCAGTATTTT.

The V and J genes are TRBV12-3 or TRBV12-4 and TRBJ1-2, with D hard to call. This CDR3 has 12 residues. Trimming took off 6 bases at V and 0 bases at J, with 5 bases between the two ends. The CDR3 protein is CASRPANYGYTF. DNA for the CDR3: TGTGCCAGCAGGCCAGCTAACTATGGCTACACCTTC.

The chain is built from TRBV5-1 and TRBJ1-1; tentatively, D is TRBD1 (5 bases). The CDR3 runs 14 residues. The V and J ends lost 0 bases and 3 bases respectively, with 9 bases between them. Per the germline V gene, CDR1 is SGHRS and CDR2 is YFSETQ. The CDR3 loop reads CASSLDRLYTEAFF. The CDR3 bases are TGCGCCAGCAGCTTGGACAGGTTGTACACTGAAGCTTTCTTT.

The chain joins TRBV10-2 to TRBJ1-2; 8 bases agree with TRBD1. The germline V gene encodes CDR1 WSHSY and CDR2 SAAADI. J gave up 3 bases and V 5 bases, and 8 bases lay outside the gene matches. The CDR3 spans 15 residues. This CDR3 is CASSHGQGADYGYTF. In DNA form, the CDR3 reads TGCGCCAGCAGTCATGGACAGGGTGCGGACTATGGCTACACCTTC.

The V and J genes are TRBV6-5 and TRBJ1-2, with 11 bases matching TRBD1. J was trimmed by 7 bases and V by 5 bases; bases with no gene match: 9. The CDR3 contains 15 residues. The V gene's germline CDR1 is MNHEY and CDR2 SVGAGI. The CDR3 loop is CASSPGRGTGGGYTF. The CDR3, as DNA: TGTGCCAGCAGTCCGGGTCGGGGGACAGGGGGTGGCTACACCTTC.

The V call is TRBV4-1, the J call TRBJ2-5; tentatively, D is TRBD1 or TRBD2 (5 bases each). In germline, CDR1 is MGHRA, CDR2 YSYEKL. The CDR3 covers 15 residues. V was cut by 1 base and J by 5 bases, with 14 bases left in between. The CDR3 DNA sequence: TGCGCCAGCAGCCAAGTAGCCGGGGCAGGGGAGACCCAGTACTTC. It yields the protein CASSQVAGAGETQYF.

The chain couples TRBV29-1 to TRBJ1-1; the D is unclear. Germline lookup yields CDR1 SQVTM and CDR2 ANQGSEA. With 7 bases removed from V and 1 base from J, the gap between germline ends came to 13 bases. The CDR3 covers 13 residues. The chain's CDR3 is CSASGRENTEAFF. The CDR3 DNA is TGCAGCGCTTCAGGACGGGAGAACACTGAAGCTTTCTTT.

The chain carries TRBV6-5 and TRBJ2-7; either TRBD1 or TRBD2 may fit D (6 bases each). V lost 3 bases, J lost 7 bases, and 13 bases lay in between. CDR3 length equals 13 residues. In germline, CDR1 is MNHEY, CDR2 SVGAGI. This CDR3 is CASSYSGAREQYF. The CDR3 bases are TGTGCCAGCAGTTATTCGGGGGCAAGGGAGCAGTACTTC.

The V gene is TRBV10-2, the J gene TRBJ1-1, with D possibly being TRBD1 (5 bases). Germline V lookup: CDR1 WSHSY, CDR2 SAAADI. Trimming stripped 8 bases from V and 4 bases from J, with 11 bases between. This CDR3 spans 12 amino acids. This CDR3 reads CASVRESTEAFF. CDR3 bases: TGCGCCAGCGTCAGGGAGAGCACTGAAGCTTTCTTT.

The chain joins TRBV2 to TRBJ2-3, with 8 bases fitting TRBD1. The ends lost 10 bases at V and 8 bases at J; junction bases unmatched: 5. CDR1 and CDR2 (germline): SNHLY, FYNNEI. This CDR3 is 11 amino acids long. The CDR3 DNA sequence: TGTGCCATGTTACAGGGGGGTACGCAGTATTTT. Protein: CAMLQGGTQYF. Drawing the rest from reference TRBV2 and TRBJ2-3, the complete variable domain is EPEVTQTPSHQVTQMGQEVILRCVPISNHLYFYWYRQILGQKVEFLVSFYNNEISEKSEIFDDQFSVERPDGSNFTLKIRSTKLEDSAMYFCAMLQGGTQYFGPGTRLTVL.

This clone was counted once. The DNA for the CDR3 is TGTGCCAGCAGTTCCACCCTGGGACTAGCGGAGACCCAGTACTTC. Translation gives CASSSTLGLAETQYF. V usage is TRBV6-6 and J usage is TRBJ2-5; 10 nucleotides align to TRBD2. CDR1 and CDR2 from the germline V gene are MNHNY and SVGAGI (reference sequence). The V segment lost 4 bases and the J segment 5 bases; nucleotides outside the gene matches: 7. The CDR3 sequence is 15 residues long.

This rearrangement joins TRBV7-2 to TRBJ2-7, with TRBD2 matching 12 bases. V shed 6 bases, J shed 3 bases, and the junction held 6 bases outside the gene matches. The germline CDR1 and CDR2 sequences are SGHTA and FQGNSA. This CDR3 has 15 residues. The CDR3 DNA reads as TGTGCCAGCAGAGTACTAGCGGGGGGCCTCTACGAGCAGTACTTC. Translating it yields CASRVLAGGLYEQYF.

The chain uses TRBV6-2 or TRBV6-3 and TRBJ1-2; 10 bases map to TRBD1. Trimming cost V 2 bases and J 4 bases; bases outside gene matches: 4. The germline gives CDR1 MNHEY, CDR2 SVGEGT. The CDR3 consists of 15 residues. The CDR3 DNA sequence: TGTGCCAGCAGTTACAGGGACAGGGGTATCTATGGCTACACCTTC. Its protein is CASSYRDRGIYGYTF.

This sequence joins TRBV13 and TRBJ2-1, with a possible D match to TRBD2 (6 bases). V gave up 0 bases and J gave up 7 bases, with 7 bases separating them. The CDR3 totals 13 residues. Germline CDR1 and CDR2: PRHDT and FYEKMQ (reference sequence). DNA of the CDR3: TGTGCCAGCAGCTTAGGAGGGAGGAATGAGCAGTTCTTC. Translation: CASSLGGRNEQFF. The full variable domain, its missing parts supplied by reference TRBV13 and TRBJ2-1, is AAGVIQSPRHLIKEKRETATLKCYPIPRHDTVYWYQQGPGQDPQFLISFYEKMQSDKGSIPDRFSAQQFSDYHSELNMSSLELGDSALYFCASSLGGRNEQFFGPGTRLTVL.

J is TRBJ2-1 and V is TRBV24-1, with 11 bases aligning to TRBD2. Germline V gene lookup returns CDR1 KGHDR and CDR2 SFDVKD. The CDR3 totals 16 residues. Trimming cost V 2 bases and J 8 bases; bases outside gene matches: 7. The CDR3 nucleotides read TGTGCCACCAGTGATTCGGGTAGCGGGGGGGCTGATGAGCAGTTCTTC. This translates into CATSDSGSGGADEQFF.

The V gene is TRBV14, the J gene TRBJ2-5; D ambiguous. The V end was cut by 1 base, the J end by 5 bases, with 11 bases between. This CDR3 region has 14 residues. Germline-derived CDR1 and CDR2 are SGHDN and FVKESK. CDR3 coding DNA: TGTGCCAGCAGCCAAGCTGTTACTTTGGAGACCCAGTACTTC. Amino acids: CASSQAVTLETQYF.